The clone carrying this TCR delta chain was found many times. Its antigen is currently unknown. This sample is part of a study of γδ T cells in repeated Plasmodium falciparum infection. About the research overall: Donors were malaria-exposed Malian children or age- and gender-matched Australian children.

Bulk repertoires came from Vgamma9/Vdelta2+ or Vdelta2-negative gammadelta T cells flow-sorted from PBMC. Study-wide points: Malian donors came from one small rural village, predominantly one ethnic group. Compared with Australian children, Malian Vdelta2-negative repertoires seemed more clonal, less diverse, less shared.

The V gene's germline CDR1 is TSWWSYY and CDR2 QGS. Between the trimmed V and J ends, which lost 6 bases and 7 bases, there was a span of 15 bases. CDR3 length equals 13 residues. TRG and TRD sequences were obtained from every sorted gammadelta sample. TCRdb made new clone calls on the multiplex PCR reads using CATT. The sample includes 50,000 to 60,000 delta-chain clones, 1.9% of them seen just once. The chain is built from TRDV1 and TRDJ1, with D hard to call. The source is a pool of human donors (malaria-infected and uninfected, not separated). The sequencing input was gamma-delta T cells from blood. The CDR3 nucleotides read TGTGCTCTTGGTTACTATAAATTGGGTAAACTCATCTTT. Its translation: CALGYYKLGKLIF.